Shown below are 21 T cell receptor beta chains from a single sample sequenced in a study of cytotoxic CD8 clonotypes in ibrutinib-treated CLL. Using immunoSEQ multiplex PCR, the repertoire was profiled, and TCRdb retains in-frame clones only, with some absent. The table includes about 300,000 clones, approximately 76% detected once. The sequencing here drew on PBMCs, taken at disease progression, from a patient treated with ibrutinib. These receptors all come from a human donor with chronic lymphocytic leukemia.

This sequence joins TRBV11-2 and TRBJ2-5; D gene uncertain. The CDR3 extends over 15 amino acids. In germline, CDR1 is SGHAT, CDR2 FQNNGV. The V gene lost 1 base and the J gene lost 0 bases, with 9 bases spanning the gap. The CDR3 DNA reads TGTGCCAGCAGCTTAGGCCAGACCGACCAAGAGACCCAGTACTTC. As protein: CASSLGQTDQETQYF.

The chain combines TRBV5-1 with TRBJ2-7; no firm D call. The V gene lost 2 bases and the J gene lost 1 base, with 10 bases spanning the gap. Germline lookup yields CDR1 SGHRS and CDR2 YFSETQ. This CDR3 has 14 amino acids. CDR3 sequence: CASSFSGESYEQYF. The CDR3 DNA sequence: TGCGCCAGCAGCTTTTCAGGAGAGTCCTACGAGCAGTACTTC.

The V gene is TRBV4-1, the J gene TRBJ2-7, with 7 nucleotides matching TRBD1. The germline gives CDR1 MGHRA, CDR2 YSYEKL. The CDR3 totals 13 residues. J lost 4 bases, V lost 2 bases, and 2 bases had no gene match. The CDR3 DNA follows: TGCGCCAGCAGCCAACGACAGGGATACGAGCAGTACTTC. As protein: CASSQRQGYEQYF.

The V gene is TRBV7-8, the J gene TRBJ2-7; 9 nucleotides line up with TRBD2. Germline V lookup: CDR1 SGHVS, CDR2 FQNEAQ. There are 16 residues in the CDR3. Losses at the gene ends were 1 base for V and 5 bases for J; bases not matched to a gene: 9. The CDR3 region is CASSLVGGRARHEQYF. The CDR3 DNA reads as TGTGCCAGCAGCTTAGTCGGCGGGAGGGCCAGGCACGAGCAGTACTTC.

The V gene is TRBV15, the J gene TRBJ2-5; 11 bases are a match to TRBD2. After removal of 3 bases from V and 2 bases from J, the junction contained 8 bases not matched to a gene. Germline loops: CDR1 LNHNV, CDR2 YYDKDF (reference sequence). The CDR3 has 17 amino acids. The CDR3, as DNA: TGTGCCACCAGCAGGGGTGCTACTAGCGGGAGTCAAGAGACCCAGTACTTC. It encodes CATSRGATSGSQETQYF.

The rearrangement joins TRBV29-1 to TRBJ1-2; no definite D call. With 4 bases removed from V and 3 bases from J, the gap between germline ends came to 15 bases. The CDR3 loop spans 14 amino acids. Germline CDR1 is SQVTM and CDR2 is ANQGSEA. The CDR3 sequence: CSVGRPGFDYGYTF. DNA for the CDR3: TGCAGCGTTGGGAGGCCAGGATTTGACTATGGCTACACCTTC.

The chain carries TRBV10-3 and TRBJ2-2, with D possibly matching TRBD2 (6 bases). This CDR3 spans 15 amino acids. The germline V gene has CDR1 ENHRY and CDR2 SYGVKD. Trimming removed 4 bases at V and 3 bases at J, with 12 bases between. The CDR3 sequence is CAISGVGTDTGELFF. Here the CDR3 DNA reads TGTGCCATCAGTGGGGTAGGGACTGACACCGGGGAGCTGTTTTTT.

The V call is TRBV10-3, the J call TRBJ1-1; D remains unclear. Between the trimmed V and J ends, which lost 5 bases and 2 bases, there was a span of 12 bases. In germline, CDR1 is ENHRY, CDR2 SYGVKD. The CDR3 is 14 amino acids. The CDR3 reads CAISLRWINTEAFF. The CDR3 DNA sequence: TGTGCCATCAGTCTCAGGTGGATAAACACTGAAGCTTTCTTT.

The chain combines TRBV2 with TRBJ2-1, with 10 bases that match TRBD2. V dropped 5 bases and J dropped 1; count of bases not matched to a gene: 5. Germline loops: CDR1 SNHLY, CDR2 FYNNEI. The CDR3 extends over 16 amino acids. The CDR3 here is CASSRTSGTSYNEQFF. The CDR3 DNA reads as TGTGCCAGCAGTAGGACTAGCGGAACATCCTACAATGAGCAGTTCTTC.

J is TRBJ2-5 and V is TRBV29-1; D might be TRBD1 (5 bases). The CDR3 has 13 residues. The germline V gene encodes CDR1 SQVTM and CDR2 ANQGSEA. V was cut by 3 bases and J by 1 base, with 9 bases left in between. In DNA form, the CDR3 reads TGCAGCGTTGACATAGGGGCCCAAGAGACCCAGTACTTC. The encoded protein is CSVDIGAQETQYF.

The J gene is TRBJ2-6, the V gene TRBV28, with D uncertain. The length of the CDR3 is 13 residues. From germline, CDR1 is MDHEN and CDR2 SYDVKM. V shed 7 bases and J shed 0 bases, with 4 bases lying between them. The CDR3 DNA reads TGTGCCAGCACCGACTCTGGGGCCAACGTCCTGACTTTC. Amino acid sequence: CASTDSGANVLTF.

CDR3 sequence (DNA): TGTGCCAGTAGTATAGACGACGGTAATTCACCCCTCCACTTT. It codes for CASSIDDGNSPLHF. The V gene is TRBV19, the J gene TRBJ1-6; D unclear. The CDR3 loop spans 14 amino acids. The germline V gene encodes CDR1 LNHDA and CDR2 SQIVND (reference sequence). The V gene lost 0 bases and the J gene lost 6 bases, with 6 bases spanning the gap.

This clone was observed a handful of times. The chain recombines TRBV10-3 with TRBJ2-1, with 7 nucleotides matching TRBD2. V trimming: 0 bases; J trimming: 3 bases; junction bases outside the gene matches: 2. The CDR3 runs to 15 residues. Per germline, CDR1 ENHRY and CDR2 SYGVKD. The CDR3 nucleotides are TGTGCCATCAGTGAGTCGAGGGACTACTACAATGAGCAGTTCTTC. Protein: CAISESRDYYNEQFF.

The chain joins TRBV19 to TRBJ1-5, with D uncertain. Trimming stripped 7 bases from V and 4 bases from J, with 11 bases between. Germline values: CDR1 LNHDA, CDR2 SQIVND (reference sequence). This CDR3 spans 13 amino acids. As DNA, the CDR3 is TGTGCCAGTACCATCCTGGGGAATCAGCCCCAGCATTTT. As protein: CASTILGNQPQHF.

The rearrangement uses TRBV1 and TRBJ2-5; the DNA was not compared with TRBD2, the D call given in the table. TRBV1 is recorded as a pseudogene. The CDR3 extends over 17 amino acids. The CDR3 coding sequence is TGCACCAGCAGCCAAGATAATTTCCGCCAGAAGAGGGAGACCCAGTACTTC. Translated, it gives CTSSQDNFRQKRETQYF.

The V gene is TRBV6-4, the J gene TRBJ2-3; 9 bases match TRBD1. This CDR3 spans 21 amino acids. V shed 2 bases and J 3 bases; nucleotides not matched to a gene: 21. Germline V gene sequence: CDR1 MRHNA, CDR2 SNTAGT. CDR3 sequence: CASSDSRTGVVGGDLTDTQYF. The DNA for the CDR3 is TGTGCCAGCAGTGACAGCCGGACAGGGGTTGTCGGGGGCGACTTAACAGATACGCAGTATTTT.

The chain has TRBV27 and TRBJ2-1; weak D call: TRBD2 (5 bases). The V end was cut by 6 bases, the J end by 5 bases, with 14 bases between. The CDR3 runs to 14 residues. Germline CDR1 MNHEY, CDR2 SMNVEV (reference sequence). CDR3 sequence (DNA): TGTGCCAGCAGCCCGAGGCTAGCAAACAATGAGCAGTTCTTC. Encoded protein: CASSPRLANNEQFF.

The rearrangement links TRBV2 to TRBJ2-5; the match to TRBD2 covers 7 bases. The J segment lost 5 bases and the V segment lost 4 bases, leaving 7 bases of the junction unmatched. There are 14 residues in the CDR3. In germline, CDR1 is SNHLY, CDR2 FYNNEI. The CDR3 DNA reads TGTGCCAGCAGTGTGTTAGCGGGTGAGGAGACCCAGTACTTC. It specifies CASSVLAGEETQYF.

This clone was observed once. In DNA form, the CDR3 reads TGTGCCAGCAGCTTCCAGGTATGGAACACTGAAGCTTTCTTT. It is translated as CASSFQVWNTEAFF. The chain employs TRBV5-6 and TRBJ1-1; no clear D. The CDR3 length is 14 residues. V was cut by 2 bases and J by 1 base, with 9 bases left in between. Germline V gene sequence: CDR1 SGHDT, CDR2 YYEEEE. The whole variable domain, filled in from reference TRBV5-6 and TRBJ1-1, reads DAGVTQSPTHLIKTRGQQVTLRCSPKSGHDTVSWYQQALGQGPQFIFQYYEEEERQRGNFPDRFSGHQFPNYSSELNVNALLLGDSALYLCASSFQVWNTEAFFGQGTRLTVV.

The V gene is TRBV7-8, the J gene TRBJ2-7; maybe TRBD1 (6 bases). V was trimmed by 2 bases and J by 7 bases, leaving 24 bases between them. The V gene's germline CDR1 is SGHVS and CDR2 FQNEAQ. The CDR3 extends over 17 amino acids. CDR3 in amino acids: CASSLKWLQGPSGEQYF. The CDR3 nucleotides read TGTGCCAGCAGCTTAAAGTGGTTACAGGGTCCCTCTGGGGAGCAGTACTTC.

The chain combines TRBV4-1 with TRBJ1-6; weak D call: TRBD1 (6 bases). Germline loops: CDR1 MGHRA, CDR2 YSYEKL. Deletions cut 0 bases from V and 6 bases from J, with 12 bases between. The CDR3 consists of 16 residues. CDR3 bases: TGCGCCAGCAGCCAAGAGAAAGGACAGCCTAATTCACCCCTCCACTTT. Protein sequence: CASSQEKGQPNSPLHF.